This TCR beta chain was observed in a study of T cell responses to AZD1222 COVID-19 vaccine. The V gene's germline CDR1 is WSHSY and CDR2 SAAADI. V shed 1 base and J shed 0 bases, with 8 bases lying between them. The CDR3 runs to 15 residues. This clone was counted a single time. Sequenced by immunoSEQ multiplex PCR; TCRdb stores in-frame clones only, minus some. The table has approximately 89,000 clones, about 93% seen once. The specimen was peripheral blood, collected on day 0 of MenACWY control vaccination. This TCR was sampled from an adult in good health. The gene calls are TRBV10-2 and TRBJ2-3; D remains unclear. CDR3 DNA: TGCGCCAGCAGTGAGTTAGGGCGTAGCACAGATACGCAGTATTTT. Amino acid sequence: CASSELGRSTDTQYF.